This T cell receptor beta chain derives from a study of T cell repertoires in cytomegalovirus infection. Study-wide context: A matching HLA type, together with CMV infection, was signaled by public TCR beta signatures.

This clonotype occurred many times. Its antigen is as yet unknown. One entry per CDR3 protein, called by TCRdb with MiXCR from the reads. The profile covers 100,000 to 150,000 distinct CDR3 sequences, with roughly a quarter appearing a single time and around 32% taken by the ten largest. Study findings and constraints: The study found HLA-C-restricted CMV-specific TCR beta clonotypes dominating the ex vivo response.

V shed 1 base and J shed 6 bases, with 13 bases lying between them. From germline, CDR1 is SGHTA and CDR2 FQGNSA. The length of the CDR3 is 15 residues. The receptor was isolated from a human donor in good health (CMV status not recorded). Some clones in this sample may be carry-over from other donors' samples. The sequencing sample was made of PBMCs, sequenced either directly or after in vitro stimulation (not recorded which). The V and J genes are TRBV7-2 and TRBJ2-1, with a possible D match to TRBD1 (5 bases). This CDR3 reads CASSLEGSFGNEQFF. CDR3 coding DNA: TGTGCCAGCAGCTTAGAGGGGTCCTTTGGCAATGAGCAGTTCTTC.